This TCR beta chain derives from a study of cytotoxic CD8 clonotypes in ibrutinib-treated CLL. Looking at the study overall: Of the patients, 11 were relapsed/refractory, some 15 treatment-naive and under 18 IGHV unmutated.

Trimming took 8 bases from V and 4 from J; bases not matched to a gene: 5. Germline V gives CDR1 WSHSY, CDR2 SAAADI. The CDR3 sequence is 13 residues long. Assay: immunoSEQ multiplex PCR; the TCRdb copy retains only in-frame clones and omits some. Among 200,000 or so clones listed, approximately 70% were seen once. As to this clone: Its cognate antigen is unknown.

Study outcomes and limitations: Public clonotypes were uncommon and contracted or stayed stable on treatment.

This receptor was obtained from a human donor with chronic lymphocytic leukemia. V is TRBV10-2 and J is TRBJ1-1; 9 positions agree with TRBD1. This material consisted of PBMCs, taken after 12 months of ibrutinib treatment. CDR3: CASSTTGGTEAFF. CDR3 DNA: TGCGCCAGCTCTACGACAGGGGGCACTGAAGCTTTCTTT.